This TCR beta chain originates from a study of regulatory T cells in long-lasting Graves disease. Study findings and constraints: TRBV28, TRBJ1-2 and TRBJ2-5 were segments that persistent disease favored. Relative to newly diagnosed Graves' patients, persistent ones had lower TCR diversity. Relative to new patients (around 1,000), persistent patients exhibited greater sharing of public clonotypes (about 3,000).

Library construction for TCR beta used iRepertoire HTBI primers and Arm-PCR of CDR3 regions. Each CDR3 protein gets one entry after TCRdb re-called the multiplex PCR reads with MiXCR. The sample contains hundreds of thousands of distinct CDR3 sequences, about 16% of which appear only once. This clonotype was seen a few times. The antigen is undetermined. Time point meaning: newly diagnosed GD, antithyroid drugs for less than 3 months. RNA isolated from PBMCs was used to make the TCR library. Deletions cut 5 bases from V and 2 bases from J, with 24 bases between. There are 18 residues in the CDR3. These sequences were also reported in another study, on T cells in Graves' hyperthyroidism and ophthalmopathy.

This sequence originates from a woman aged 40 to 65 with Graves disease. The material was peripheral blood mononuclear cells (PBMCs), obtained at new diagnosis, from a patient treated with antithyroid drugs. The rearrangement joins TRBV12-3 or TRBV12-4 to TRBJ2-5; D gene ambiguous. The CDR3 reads CASSPLPKDVWIQETQYF. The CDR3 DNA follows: TGTGCCAGCAGTCCTTTACCCAAAGATGTGTGGATTCAAGAGACCCAGTACTTC.